The sequence of this T cell receptor (beta chain) was determined in a study of blood T cell repertoires in COVID-19. Study-level information: Donors in the United States, Italy and Spain gave samples during acute or convalescent COVID-19. T cells, B-cell-depleted T cells, or PBMCs supplied cDNA or gDNA.

The authors' processing: From reference gene primer amplification, estimates of nucleated cell counts were derived. TCRdb's table, derived via immunoSEQ multiplex PCR, lists solely in-frame clones and lacks some. Clone size and V and J calls were adopted from that table, with D and trimming inferred from the DNA. The sample yields approximately 500,000 clones, approximately 85% seen once. Material for sequencing was peripheral blood. The TCR originated in a human donor in a cohort sampled during active COVID-19.

The CDR3 coding sequence is TGCAACCCCGATGCGGGACAGGGGATTCCTGGGGCCAACGTCCTGACTTTC. It translates to CNPDAGQGIPGANVLTF. This chain joins TRBV29-1 and TRBJ2-6; 10 bases agree with TRBD1. This CDR3 has 17 amino acids. Per germline, CDR1 SQVTM and CDR2 ANQGSEA.